These T cell receptor beta chains were read from a single sample in a study of shared clonotypes between healthy human individuals. Profiling relied on immunoSEQ multiplex PCR, and the TCRdb table lists in-frame clones only, not all of them. The repertoire includes about 680,000 clones, about 90% of them detected once, and approximately 24% sits in the top ten. Sequencing was carried out using naive CD8+ T cells sorted from blood. The receptors derive from a man younger than 45 in good health. CDR3s include the opening cysteine and the closing phenylalanine or tryptophan. A D gene is named only where the DNA matches it firmly. Not all rows give a size; the values are once, few, many and, for expanded clones, a class.

J gene: TRBJ2-1; clone size: -; CDR3 length: 12; D gene: -; V gene: TRBV9; CDR3 protein: CASSVTGDEQFF; CDR3 DNA: TGTGCCAGCAGCGTAACTGGGGATGAGCAGTTCTTC
J gene: TRBJ2-3; clone size: -; CDR3 length: 14; D gene: -; V gene: TRBV9; CDR3 protein: CASSYGDTTDTQYF; CDR3 DNA: TGTGCCAGCAGCTATGGGGACACCACAGATACGCAGTATTTT
J gene: TRBJ2-1; clone size: -; CDR3 length: 14; D gene: -; V gene: TRBV13; CDR3 protein: CASSPLEGNWEQFF; CDR3 DNA: TGTGCCAGCAGCCCCCTAGAAGGGAACTGGGAGCAGTTCTTC
J gene: TRBJ1-5; clone size: -; CDR3 length: 15; D gene: -; V gene: TRBV5-4; CDR3 protein: CASSSQGTRNQPQHF; CDR3 DNA: TGTGCCAGCAGCTCTCAGGGGACTCGCAATCAGCCCCAGCATTTT
J gene: TRBJ2-2; clone size: -; CDR3 length: 15; D gene: TRBD2; V gene: TRBV9; CDR3 protein: CASSPWWGGTGELFF; CDR3 DNA: TGTGCCAGCAGCCCTTGGTGGGGGGGCACCGGGGAGCTGTTTTTT
J gene: TRBJ2-7; clone size: -; CDR3 length: 13; D gene: TRBD2; V gene: TRBV4-2; CDR3 protein: CASSQGTSYEQYF; CDR3 DNA: TGTGCCAGCAGCCAAGGGACTAGCTACGAGCAGTACTTC
J gene: TRBJ2-4; clone size: -; CDR3 length: 14; D gene: -; V gene: TRBV7-9; CDR3 protein: CASSFPLAKNIQYF; CDR3 DNA: TGTGCCAGCAGCTTCCCACTAGCCAAAAACATTCAGTACTTC
J gene: TRBJ2-3; clone size: -; CDR3 length: 15; D gene: TRBD2; V gene: TRBV19; CDR3 protein: CASMGLAADTDTQYF; CDR3 DNA: TGTGCCAGTATGGGACTAGCGGCAGACACAGATACGCAGTATTTT
J gene: TRBJ1-5; clone size: once; CDR3 length: 16; D gene: -; V gene: TRBV5-8; CDR3 protein: CASGQGFTASNQPQHF; CDR3 DNA: TGTGCCAGCGGTCAGGGATTTACGGCGAGCAATCAGCCCCAGCATTTT
J gene: TRBJ1-4; clone size: few; CDR3 length: 13; D gene: -; V gene: TRBV7-9; CDR3 protein: CASDDSGDEKLFF; CDR3 DNA: TGTGCCAGCGACGACAGCGGTGATGAAAAACTGTTTTTT
J gene: TRBJ2-1; clone size: -; CDR3 length: 19; D gene: TRBD2; V gene: TRBV11-2; CDR3 protein: CASSLFRLAGASSYNEQFF; CDR3 DNA: TGTGCCAGCAGCTTGTTTAGACTAGCGGGAGCCAGCTCCTACAATGAGCAGTTCTTC
J gene: TRBJ2-1; clone size: -; CDR3 length: 13; D gene: -; V gene: TRBV27; CDR3 protein: CASSLGVTREQFF; CDR3 DNA: TGTGCCAGCAGTCTTGGGGTCACGAGAGAGCAGTTCTTC
J gene: TRBJ1-2; clone size: -; CDR3 length: 15; D gene: -; V gene: TRBV21-1; CDR3 protein: CASSKGDRGFYGYTF; CDR3 DNA: TGTGCCAGCAGCAAAGGGGACAGGGGGTTCTATGGCTACACCTTC
J gene: TRBJ2-7; clone size: once; CDR3 length: 16; D gene: TRBD2; V gene: TRBV13; CDR3 protein: CASSEAGGDGAYEQYF; CDR3 DNA: TGTGCCAGCAGCGAGGCGGGAGGGGACGGGGCCTACGAGCAGTACTTC
J gene: TRBJ2-1; clone size: -; CDR3 length: 18; D gene: TRBD2; V gene: TRBV11-2; CDR3 protein: CASSLEGSFEREGREQFF; CDR3 DNA: TGTGCCAGCAGCTTAGAGGGGTCGTTTGAGCGGGAGGGCCGAGAGCAGTTCTTC
J gene: TRBJ2-5; clone size: -; CDR3 length: 16; D gene: -; V gene: TRBV28; CDR3 protein: CASRLGYSRYQETQYF; CDR3 DNA: TGTGCCAGCAGGCTGGGCTACAGTCGTTACCAAGAGACCCAGTACTTC
J gene: TRBJ2-1; clone size: -; CDR3 length: 18; D gene: TRBD1; V gene: TRBV10-3; CDR3 protein: CAISPSPGTGGYDNEQFF; CDR3 DNA: TGTGCCATCAGTCCTAGTCCCGGGACAGGGGGATACGACAATGAGCAGTTCTTC
J gene: TRBJ2-7; clone size: -; CDR3 length: 14; D gene: TRBD1; V gene: TRBV7-6; CDR3 protein: CASSSLDREDEQYF; CDR3 DNA: TGTGCCAGCAGCTCCCTGGACAGGGAGGACGAGCAGTACTTC
J gene: TRBJ2-2; clone size: -; CDR3 length: 13; D gene: -; V gene: TRBV11-3; CDR3 protein: CASRHRDTGELFF; CDR3 DNA: TGTGCCAGCAGACACAGAGACACCGGGGAGCTGTTTTTT
J gene: TRBJ2-1; clone size: once; CDR3 length: 13; D gene: TRBD2; V gene: TRBV6-5; CDR3 protein: CASSFSGSNEQFF; CDR3 DNA: TGTGCCAGCAGCTTTAGCGGGAGTAATGAGCAGTTCTTC
J gene: TRBJ2-1; clone size: -; CDR3 length: 17; D gene: TRBD2; V gene: TRBV27; CDR3 protein: CASSSRLSGKNYNEQFF; CDR3 DNA: TGTGCCAGCAGTTCGCGTCTGAGCGGGAAAAACTACAATGAGCAGTTCTTC
J gene: TRBJ1-1; clone size: -; CDR3 length: 15; D gene: TRBD1; V gene: TRBV6-5; CDR3 protein: CASSSGTGVYTEAFF; CDR3 DNA: TGTGCCAGCAGCTCCGGGACAGGGGTATACACTGAAGCTTTCTTT
J gene: TRBJ2-2; clone size: -; CDR3 length: 14; D gene: TRBD1; V gene: TRBV29-1; CDR3 protein: CSVRDRTPGGELFF; CDR3 DNA: TGCAGCGTTCGGGACAGGACCCCCGGAGGGGAGCTGTTTTTT
J gene: TRBJ2-1; clone size: -; CDR3 length: 16; D gene: TRBD2; V gene: TRBV2; CDR3 protein: CASRGRGLAGVNEQFF; CDR3 DNA: TGTGCCAGCAGAGGAAGAGGACTAGCGGGAGTCAATGAGCAGTTCTTC
J gene: TRBJ2-1; clone size: -; CDR3 length: 14; D gene: -; V gene: TRBV6-1; CDR3 protein: CASSVGQFSDEQFF; CDR3 DNA: TGTGCCAGCAGTGTTGGACAGTTTTCCGATGAGCAGTTCTTC
J gene: TRBJ1-5; clone size: -; CDR3 length: 15; D gene: -; V gene: TRBV18; CDR3 protein: CASSPGPSFNQPQHF; CDR3 DNA: TGTGCCAGCTCACCAGGCCCGAGTTTTAATCAGCCCCAGCATTTT
J gene: TRBJ2-7; clone size: -; CDR3 length: 13; D gene: TRBD1; V gene: TRBV4-1; CDR3 protein: CASSQEQGNEQYF; CDR3 DNA: TGCGCCAGCAGCCAAGAACAGGGGAACGAGCAGTACTTC
J gene: TRBJ2-2; clone size: -; CDR3 length: 16; D gene: TRBD2; V gene: TRBV5-5; CDR3 protein: CASSSRLAGVHGELFF; CDR3 DNA: TGTGCCAGCAGCTCGCGACTAGCGGGAGTACACGGGGAGCTGTTTTTT
J gene: TRBJ2-7; clone size: -; CDR3 length: 16; D gene: -; V gene: TRBV7-9; CDR3 protein: CASSHPTSSLFYEQYF; CDR3 DNA: TGTGCCAGCAGCCACCCGACTAGTTCACTATTCTACGAGCAGTACTTC